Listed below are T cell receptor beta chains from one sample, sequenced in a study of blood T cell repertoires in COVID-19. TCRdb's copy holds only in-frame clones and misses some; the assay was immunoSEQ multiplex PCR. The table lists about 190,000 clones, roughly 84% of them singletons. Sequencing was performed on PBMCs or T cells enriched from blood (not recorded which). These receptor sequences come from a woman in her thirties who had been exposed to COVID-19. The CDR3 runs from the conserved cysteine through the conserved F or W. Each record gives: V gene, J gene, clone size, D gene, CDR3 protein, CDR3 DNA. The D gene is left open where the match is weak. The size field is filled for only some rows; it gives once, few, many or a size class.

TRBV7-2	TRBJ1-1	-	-	CASSTRRVNTEAFF	TGTGCCAGCAGCACCCGTCGGGTGAACACTGAAGCTTTCTTT
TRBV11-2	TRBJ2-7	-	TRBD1	CASSSSRTGGHYEQYF	TGTGCCAGCAGCTCCTCAAGGACAGGGGGCCACTACGAGCAGTACTTC
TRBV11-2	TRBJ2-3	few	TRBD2	CASSRLAGGNTDTQYF	TGTGCCAGCAGTCGACTAGCGGGCGGGAACACAGATACGCAGTATTTT
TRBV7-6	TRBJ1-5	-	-	CASSNWAGLDQPQHF	TGTGCCAGCAGCAACTGGGCGGGGTTGGATCAGCCCCAGCATTTT
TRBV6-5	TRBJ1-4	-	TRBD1	CASSYPGQGDEKLFF	TGTGCCAGCAGTTACCCCGGACAGGGCGATGAAAAACTGTTTTTT
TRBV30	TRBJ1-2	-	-	CAWNTPGGLSHGYTF	TGTGCCTGGAACACCCCGGGGGGCCTTTCGCACGGCTACACCTTC
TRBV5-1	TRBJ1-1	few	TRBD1	CASSPGTGDTEAFF	TGCGCCAGCAGCCCCGGGACAGGGGACACTGAAGCTTTCTTT
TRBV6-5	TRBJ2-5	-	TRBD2	CARLAGGPETQYF	TGTGCCCGCCTAGCGGGGGGGCCGGAGACCCAGTACTTC
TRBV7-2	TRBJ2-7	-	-	CASSLDWYYEQYF	TGTGCCAGCAGCTTAGACTGGTACTACGAGCAGTACTTC
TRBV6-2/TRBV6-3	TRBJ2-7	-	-	CASSPSFWQYF	TGTGCCAGCAGCCCCTCGTTCTGGCAGTACTTC
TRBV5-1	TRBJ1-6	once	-	CASSTGGWNSPLHF	TGCGCCAGCAGCACGGGGGGGTGGAATTCACCCCTCCACTTT
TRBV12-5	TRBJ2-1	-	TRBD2	CASALSGSSYNEQFF	TGTGCTAGTGCCCTAAGCGGGAGCTCCTACAATGAGCAGTTCTTC
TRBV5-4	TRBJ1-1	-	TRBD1	CASSFPGQGNTEAFF	TGTGCCAGCAGCTTCCCGGGACAGGGCAACACTGAAGCTTTCTTT
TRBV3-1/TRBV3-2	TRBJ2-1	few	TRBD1	CASSQDRWGDRTNNEQFF	TGTGCCAGCAGCCAAGATCGTTGGGGGGACAGGACCAACAATGAGCAGTTCTTC
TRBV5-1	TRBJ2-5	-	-	CASSWRGDRGETQYF	TGCGCCAGCAGCTGGAGGGGCGATAGAGGAGAGACCCAGTACTTC
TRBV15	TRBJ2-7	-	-	CATSREINYEQYF	TGTGCCACCAGCAGGGAGATTAACTACGAGCAGTACTTC
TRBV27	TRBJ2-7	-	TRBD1	CASRPGTAPSYEQYF	TGTGCCAGCAGGCCCGGGACAGCGCCTTCCTACGAGCAGTACTTC
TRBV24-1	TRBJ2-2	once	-	CATRSRANTGELFF	TGTGCCACCAGAAGCAGGGCGAACACCGGGGAGCTGTTTTTT
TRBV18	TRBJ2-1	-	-	CASSPDSFNEQFF	TGTGCCAGCTCACCGGACTCCTTTAATGAGCAGTTCTTC
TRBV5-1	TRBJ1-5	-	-	CASSWDGSLGQPQHF	TGCGCCAGCAGCTGGGACGGGAGTTTGGGTCAGCCCCAGCATTTT
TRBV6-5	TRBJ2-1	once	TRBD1	CASTERTGRNEQFF	TGTGCCAGCACCGAAAGGACAGGGAGAAATGAGCAGTTCTTC
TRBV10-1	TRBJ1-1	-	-	CASRAPPAEYRNTEAFF	TGCGCCAGCAGAGCCCCGCCGGCCGAATACAGGAACACTGAAGCTTTCTTT
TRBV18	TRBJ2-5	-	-	CASSPVGQETQYF	TGTGCCAGCTCACCAGTCGGACAAGAGACCCAGTACTTC
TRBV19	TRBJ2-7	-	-	CASSIVGGIEQYF	TGTGCCAGTAGTATAGTTGGGGGGATCGAGCAGTACTTC
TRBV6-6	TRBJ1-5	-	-	CASSSPQEHNQPQHF	TGTGCCAGCAGTTCGCCACAGGAACACAATCAGCCCCAGCATTTT
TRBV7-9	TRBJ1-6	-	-	CASSLSNSPLHF	TGTGCCAGCAGCTTGTCGAATTCACCCCTCCACTTT
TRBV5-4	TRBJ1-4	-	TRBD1	CASSLDRGHEKLFF	TGTGCCAGCAGCTTGGACAGGGGGCATGAAAAACTGTTTTTT
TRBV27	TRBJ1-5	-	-	CASSPGTHNQPQHF	TGTGCCAGCAGTCCTGGGACACATAATCAGCCCCAGCATTTT
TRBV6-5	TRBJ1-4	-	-	CASRRQFLNEKLFF	TGTGCCAGCAGGAGACAGTTTCTTAATGAAAAACTGTTTTTT
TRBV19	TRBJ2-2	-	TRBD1	CASRTDRENTGELFF	TGTGCCAGTAGGACGGACAGGGAGAACACCGGGGAGCTGTTTTTT
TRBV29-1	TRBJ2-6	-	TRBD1	CSANTGAFSSGANVLTF	TGCAGCGCGAACACAGGGGCATTCTCCTCTGGGGCCAACGTCCTGACTTTC
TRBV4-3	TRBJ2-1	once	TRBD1	CASSAYRGRDEQFF	TGCGCCAGCAGCGCCTACAGGGGGCGTGATGAGCAGTTCTTC
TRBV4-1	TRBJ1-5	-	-	CASSQVGSGRGQPQHF	TGCGCCAGCAGCCAGGTCGGGAGCGGGCGCGGTCAGCCCCAGCATTTT
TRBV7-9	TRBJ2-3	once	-	CASSLDGGPTDTQYF	TGTGCCAGCAGCCTGGACGGGGGACCCACAGATACGCAGTATTTT
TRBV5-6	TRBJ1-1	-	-	CASSLGRRVEAFF	TGTGCCAGCAGCCTCGGACGGAGGGTTGAAGCTTTCTTT
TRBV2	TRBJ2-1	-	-	CASSVRGGSYNEQFF	TGTGCCAGCAGTGTTAGAGGAGGCTCCTACAATGAGCAGTTCTTC
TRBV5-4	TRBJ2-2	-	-	CASSLRQATGELFF	TGTGCCAGCAGCTTACGTCAAGCCACCGGGGAGCTGTTTTTT
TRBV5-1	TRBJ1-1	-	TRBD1	CASRKSDRAGTEAFF	TGCGCCAGCAGAAAATCGGACAGGGCTGGAACTGAAGCTTTCTTT